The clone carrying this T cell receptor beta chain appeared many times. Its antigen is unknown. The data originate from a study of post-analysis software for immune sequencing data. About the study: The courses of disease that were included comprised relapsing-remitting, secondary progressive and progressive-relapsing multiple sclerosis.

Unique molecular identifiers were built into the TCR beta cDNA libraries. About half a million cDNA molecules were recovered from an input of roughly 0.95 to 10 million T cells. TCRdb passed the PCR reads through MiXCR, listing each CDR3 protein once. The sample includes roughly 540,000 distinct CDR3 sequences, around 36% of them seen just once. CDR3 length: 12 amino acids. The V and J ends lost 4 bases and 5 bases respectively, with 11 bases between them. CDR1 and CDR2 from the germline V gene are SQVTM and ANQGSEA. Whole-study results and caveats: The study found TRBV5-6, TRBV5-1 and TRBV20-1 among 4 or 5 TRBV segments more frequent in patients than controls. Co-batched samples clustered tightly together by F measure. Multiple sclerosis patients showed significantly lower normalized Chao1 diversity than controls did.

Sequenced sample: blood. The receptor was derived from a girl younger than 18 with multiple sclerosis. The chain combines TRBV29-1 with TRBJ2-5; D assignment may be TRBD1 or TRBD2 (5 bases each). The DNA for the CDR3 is TGCAGCGTTGGGGCTGGGGACGAGACCCAGTACTTC. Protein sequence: CSVGAGDETQYF. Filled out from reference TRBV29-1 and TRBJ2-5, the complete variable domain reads SAVISQKPSRDICQRGTSLTIQCQVDSQVTMMFWYRQQPGQSLTLIATANQGSEATYESGFVIDKFPISRPNLTFSTLTVSNMSPEDSSIYLCSVGAGDETQYFGPGTRLLVL.